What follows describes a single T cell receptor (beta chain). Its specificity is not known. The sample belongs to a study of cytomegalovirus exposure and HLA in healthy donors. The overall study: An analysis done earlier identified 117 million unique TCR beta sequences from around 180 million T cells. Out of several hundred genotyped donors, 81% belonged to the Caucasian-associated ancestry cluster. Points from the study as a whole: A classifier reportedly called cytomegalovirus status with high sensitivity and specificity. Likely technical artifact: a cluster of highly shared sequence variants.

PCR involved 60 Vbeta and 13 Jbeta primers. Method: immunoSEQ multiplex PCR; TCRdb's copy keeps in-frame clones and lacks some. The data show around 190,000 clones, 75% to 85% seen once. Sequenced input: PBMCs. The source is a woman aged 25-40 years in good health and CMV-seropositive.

Here the CDR3 reads CASSLSVSSEQFF. In DNA, the CDR3 is TGCGCCAGCAGCTTGTCGGTTTCGAGTGAGCAGTTCTTC. The chain joins TRBV5-1 to TRBJ2-1; no definite D call. V was clipped by 1 base and J by 9 bases, with 11 bases between them. The CDR3 runs 13 residues. Looked up from germline, CDR1 is SGHRS and CDR2 is YFSETQ. Filled out from reference TRBV5-1 and TRBJ2-1, the complete variable domain reads KAGVTQTPRYLIKTRGQQVTLSCSPISGHRSVSWYQQTPGQGLQFLFEYFSETQRNKGNFPGRFSGRQFSNSRSEMNVSTLELGDSALYLCASSLSVSSEQFFGPGTRLTVL.